This TCR beta chain was identified during a study of blood T cell repertoires in COVID-19. On the study more broadly: From the United States, Italy and Spain came samples of acute and convalescent COVID-19. Sources were T cells, B-cell-depleted T cells, or PBMCs; the material itself was cDNA or gDNA.

The authors' processing: How many nucleated cells were present was estimated from reference gene primer amplification. TCRdb keeps only in-frame clones here, not all; method: immunoSEQ multiplex PCR. V and J calls and clone size follow that table, whereas D and trimming were derived from the DNA. The sample includes approximately 100,000 clones, roughly 89% of them seen just once. The germline V and J ends were trimmed by 6 bases and 1 base, with 15 bases remaining between them. Germline V CDR1 and CDR2: SGHDT, YYEEEE. This CDR3 has 15 residues. The rearrangement links TRBV5-6 to TRBJ2-3; D is perhaps TRBD1 (6 bases). The source of this sequence is a human donor with acute or convalescent COVID-19. The donor label of this sample is uncertain. Sequencing input: peripheral blood. The CDR3 DNA reads as TGTGCCAGCACCATTACAGGGTCGGGCACAGATACGCAGTATTTT. Translating it yields CASTITGSGTDTQYF.